The 25 T cell receptor beta chains in this list originate from one sample, sequenced in a study of beta chain features in type 1 diabetes. These receptors' antigens are unknown. Overall study findings and caveats: Within each of all four CD4+ subsets, Type 1 diabetes patients had TCRB CDR3s that were moderately but significantly shorter.

Reverse transcribing all isolated RNA meant expressed TCRB transcripts were sequenced. Method: immunoSEQ multiplex PCR; TCRdb's copy keeps in-frame clones and lacks some. The data contain around 70,000 clones, about 50% of them seen just once; the ten biggest clones take up 0.7%. What was sequenced was central memory CD4+ T cells from blood. Receptors originate from a man aged 25 to 40 with type 1 diabetes.

The chain has TRBV30 and TRBJ2-7; 10 nucleotides match TRBD1. Per the germline V gene, CDR1 is GTSNPN and CDR2 is SVGIG (reference sequence). Trimming cost V 2 bases and J 2 bases; bases outside gene matches: 6. The CDR3 runs 15 residues. This chain's CDR3 is CAWSPRTGGTYEQYF. The CDR3 nucleotides are TGTGCCTGGAGTCCCCGGACAGGGGGTACCTACGAGCAGTACTTC.

The V and J genes are TRBV11-2 and TRBJ2-3; D is unclear. Looked up from germline, CDR1 is SGHAT and CDR2 is FQNNGV. The CDR3 has 14 residues. V was trimmed by 5 bases and J by 1 base, leaving 10 bases between them. The CDR3 region is CASSSGFGTDTQYF. The DNA of the CDR3 is TGTGCCAGCAGCAGTGGCTTCGGCACAGATACGCAGTATTTT. Full variable domain (missing parts from reference TRBV11-2 and TRBJ2-3): EAGVAQSPRYKIIEKRQSVAFWCNPISGHATLYWYQQILGQGPKLLIQFQNNGVVDDSQLPKDRFSAERLKGVDSTLKIQPAKLEDSAVYLCASSSGFGTDTQYFGPGTRLTVL.

The chain joins TRBV27 to TRBJ2-5; D possibly corresponds to TRBD2 (6 bases). The CDR3 is 14 amino acids. Per the germline V gene, CDR1 is MNHEY and CDR2 is SMNVEV (reference sequence). The ends were cut back, 2 bases at V and 6 bases at J, with 13 bases in the middle. CDR3 loop: CASSLGQGGKTQYF. DNA of the CDR3: TGTGCCAGCAGTTTAGGGCAGGGAGGAAAGACCCAGTACTTC.

The chain recombines TRBV2 with TRBJ1-5; 7 nucleotides agree with TRBD1. The CDR3 covers 15 residues. Per the germline V gene, CDR1 is SNHLY and CDR2 is FYNNEI. V was clipped by 6 bases and J by 1 base; unmatched bases: 6. CDR3 in DNA: TGTGCCAGCAGACCTCGACAGGGAAGCAATCAGCCCCAGCATTTT. It encodes CASRPRQGSNQPQHF.

This CDR3 is CASSLVSAGNTEAFF. The CDR3 nucleotides are TGTGCCAGCAGCTTGGTGTCTGCAGGGAACACTGAAGCTTTCTTT. The chain uses TRBV5-6 and TRBJ1-1; D gene uncertain. CDR1 is SGHDT and CDR2 is YYEEEE in the germline V gene. V lost 0 bases, J lost 1 base, and 10 bases lay in between. The CDR3 contains 15 residues.

The J gene is TRBJ2-1, the V gene TRBV5-6; 16 bases match TRBD2. CDR1 SGHDT and CDR2 YYEEEE come from the germline V gene. CDR3 length equals 16 residues. V lost 0 bases to trimming and J lost 9 bases; unmatched junction nucleotides: 3. The CDR3 region has the DNA TGTGCCAGCAGCTTGGAGGGGACTAGCGGGAGGGGTGAGCAGTTCTTC. Protein: CASSLEGTSGRGEQFF.

The chain recombines TRBV27 with TRBJ1-2, with TRBD1 as a possible D gene (6 bases). The CDR3 is 14 amino acids. The V and J ends lost 3 bases and 4 bases respectively, with 12 bases between them. Germline CDR1 and CDR2: MNHEY and SMNVEV (reference sequence). The CDR3 reads CASSFQGTPYGYTF. DNA of the CDR3: TGTGCCAGCAGTTTCCAGGGGACCCCCTATGGCTACACCTTC.

DNA of the CDR3: TGTGCCAGCAGGGGGGGTGGCAGCCGCTCTGGAAACACCATATATTTT. Translating it yields CASRGGGSRSGNTIYF. This chain connects TRBV2 to TRBJ1-3; maybe TRBD1 (5 bases). The ends were cut back, 6 bases at V and 0 bases at J, with 15 bases in the middle. The CDR3 contains 16 residues. Germline values: CDR1 SNHLY, CDR2 FYNNEI.

A few counts support this clone. The chain has TRBV2 and TRBJ2-1, with 7 bases identical to TRBD1. V was pared by 6 bases and J by 5 bases, with 10 bases of the junction left unmatched. CDR1 and CDR2 (germline): SNHLY, FYNNEI. The CDR3 consists of 15 residues. CDR3 DNA: TGTGCCAGCAGCGGGCAGGGGGTGCTACACAATGAGCAGTTCTTC. Residues: CASSGQGVLHNEQFF.

V and J are TRBV7-9 and TRBJ1-4; TRBD1 matches at 8 bases. This CDR3 has 17 amino acids. The V gene end was trimmed by 5 bases and the J gene end by 8 bases; junction bases not matched to a gene: 16. Per germline, CDR1 SEHNR and CDR2 FQNEAQ (reference sequence). CDR3 region: CASSPEVRGLFWEKLFF. The CDR3, as DNA: TGTGCCAGCAGCCCGGAGGTCAGGGGGCTCTTCTGGGAAAAACTGTTTTTT. Based on the CDR3 plus reference TRBV7-9 and TRBJ1-4, the full variable domain is DTGVSQNPRHKITKRGQNVTFRCDPISEHNRLYWYRQTLGQGPEFLTYFQNEAQLEKSRLLSDRFSAERPKGSFSTLEIQRTEQGDSAMYLCASSPEVRGLFWEKLFFGSGTQLSVL.

The rearrangement uses TRBV5-1 and TRBJ2-3, with 7 bases matching TRBD2. The V segment lost 0 bases and the J segment 6 bases; nucleotides outside the gene matches: 4. This CDR3 region has 14 residues. Germline assignment: CDR1 SGHRS and CDR2 YFSETQ. This CDR3 reads CASSLEREGDTQYF. The CDR3, as DNA: TGCGCCAGCAGCTTGGAGCGGGAAGGGGATACGCAGTATTTT. The full variable domain, with the rest looked up from reference TRBV5-1 and TRBJ2-3, is KAGVTQTPRYLIKTRGQQVTLSCSPISGHRSVSWYQQTPGQGLQFLFEYFSETQRNKGNFPGRFSGRQFSNSRSEMNVSTLELGDSALYLCASSLEREGDTQYFGPGTRLTVL.

V and J are TRBV6-1 and TRBJ2-2; D may be TRBD1 (5 bases). Trimming cost V 0 bases and J 4 bases, with 9 bases left between them. The CDR3 is 15 residues long. Germline CDR1 reads MNHNS; CDR2 reads SASEGT. This CDR3 is CASSEAKGRTGELFF. In DNA, the CDR3 is TGTGCCAGCAGTGAAGCGAAGGGGCGCACCGGGGAGCTGTTTTTT.

This chain uses TRBV19 with TRBJ2-3; D call uncertain. Germline V CDR1 and CDR2: LNHDA, SQIVND (reference sequence). V was shortened by 3 bases and J by 3 bases, with 7 bases between the two germline ends. The CDR3 has 13 residues. CDR3 in DNA: TGTGCCAGTAGTATCGATCGGACAGATACGCAGTATTTT. Translating it yields CASSIDRTDTQYF.

The gene calls are TRBV11-2 and TRBJ2-2, with D tentatively TRBD1 (5 bases). Trimming left V 5 bases short and J 1 base short, with 17 bases between. The germline CDR1 and CDR2 sequences are SGHAT and FQNNGV. There are 17 residues in the CDR3. The CDR3 DNA is TGTGCCAGCAGCGTTAACTTGGCACAGGTGAACACCGGGGAGCTGTTTTTT. This sequence encodes CASSVNLAQVNTGELFF. Full variable domain (missing parts from reference TRBV11-2 and TRBJ2-2): EAGVAQSPRYKIIEKRQSVAFWCNPISGHATLYWYQQILGQGPKLLIQFQNNGVVDDSQLPKDRFSAERLKGVDSTLKIQPAKLEDSAVYLCASSVNLAQVNTGELFFGEGSRLTVL.

The CDR3 region has the DNA TGCGCCAGCAGCTTGGCCGGCGGGGGGCTGGATACGCAGTATTTT. It specifies CASSLAGGGLDTQYF. The chain links TRBV5-1 to TRBJ2-3, with TRBD2 matching over 8 bases. Germline trimming cut 0 bases from V and 6 bases from J; bases unmatched to any gene: 6. Per the germline V gene, CDR1 is SGHRS and CDR2 is YFSETQ. The CDR3 has 15 residues.

The rearrangement uses TRBV4-1 and TRBJ1-2; the D gene is possibly TRBD1 (5 bases). Germline values: CDR1 MGHRA, CDR2 YSYEKL. The CDR3 consists of 15 residues. Trimming stripped 2 bases from V and 6 bases from J, with 16 bases between. Here the CDR3 DNA reads TGCGCCAGCAGCCAACCTGACGGGACTCTCGATGGCTACACCTTC. Translating it yields CASSQPDGTLDGYTF.

The chain carries TRBV2 and TRBJ2-7; no reliable D call. Germline-derived CDR1 and CDR2 are SNHLY and FYNNEI. The CDR3 runs to 12 residues. V lost 5 bases and J lost 2, with 7 bases in between. The CDR3 protein is CASSPRTYEQYF. The CDR3 DNA reads as TGTGCCAGCAGTCCCAGGACCTACGAGCAGTACTTC.

This chain connects TRBV5-1 to TRBJ2-7; D remains ambiguous. The germline CDR1 and CDR2 sequences are SGHRS and YFSETQ. Trimming took off 1 base at V and 6 bases at J, with 17 bases between the two ends. This CDR3 is 15 amino acids long. CDR3 nucleotide sequence: TGCGCCAGCAGCTTGTTGGCTAGTCACCACGGCGAGCAGTACTTC. It is translated as CASSLLASHHGEQYF.

The chain combines TRBV4-2 with TRBJ1-5; 8 positions match TRBD1. Germline trimming cut 3 bases from V and 7 bases from J; bases unmatched to any gene: 11. The CDR3 spans 16 residues. The V gene's germline CDR1 is LGHNA and CDR2 YNFKEQ. CDR3 protein: CASSHPPGGGIQPQHF. CDR3 DNA sequence: TGTGCCAGCAGCCATCCCCCAGGGGGCGGTATCCAGCCCCAGCATTTT.

The chain links TRBV2 to TRBJ2-3; D perhaps matches TRBD1 (5 bases). Germline-derived CDR1 and CDR2 are SNHLY and FYNNEI. The V end lost 5 bases, the J end lost 2 bases, and 11 bases lay between the germline ends. The CDR3 has 14 residues. CDR3 sequence: CASSLQVLTDTQYF. CDR3 nucleotides: TGTGCCAGCAGTTTACAGGTGCTCACAGATACGCAGTATTTT.

V usage is TRBV25-1 and J usage is TRBJ2-3, with TRBD2 identical over 8 bases. The ends lost 3 bases at V and 0 bases at J; junction bases unmatched: 2. CDR1 is MGHDK and CDR2 is SYGVNS in the germline V gene. There are 15 residues in the CDR3. DNA for the CDR3: TGTGCCAGCAGTGAGAGCGGGAGAAGCACAGATACGCAGTATTTT. It encodes CASSESGRSTDTQYF. The full variable domain, with the rest looked up from reference TRBV25-1 and TRBJ2-3, is EADIYQTPRYLVIGTGKKITLECSQTMGHDKMYWYQQDPGMELHLIHYSYGVNSTEKGDLSSESTVSRIRTEHFPLTLESARPSHTSQYLCASSESGRSTDTQYFGPGTRLTVL.

The table lists this clone with a few counts. J is TRBJ1-1 and V is TRBV9, with 10 positions matching TRBD1. The CDR3 runs to 15 residues. J lost 5 bases, V lost 3 bases, and 7 bases had no gene match. Looked up from germline, CDR1 is SGDLS and CDR2 is YYNGEE. The CDR3 DNA reads as TGTGCCAGCAGCGCAGGGACAGGGGTGGGAACTGAAGCTTTCTTT. This translates into CASSAGTGVGTEAFF. Variable domain in full (rest from reference TRBV9 and TRBJ1-1): DSGVTQTPKHLITATGQRVTLRCSPRSGDLSVYWYQQSLDQGLQFLIQYYNGEERAKGNILERFSAQQFPDLHSELNLSSLELGDSALYFCASSAGTGVGTEAFFGQGTRLTVV.

This rearrangement joins TRBV6-6 to TRBJ1-1; maybe TRBD1 (6 bases). CDR1 is MNHNY and CDR2 is SVGAGI in the germline V gene (reference sequence). The V end lost 7 bases, the J end lost 3 bases, and 15 bases lay between the germline ends. CDR3 length: 14 residues. Here the CDR3 DNA reads TGTGCCAGCACCCTGACAGGAGGTGACACTGAAGCTTTCTTT. It encodes CASTLTGGDTEAFF.

V usage is TRBV11-2 and J usage is TRBJ2-7; tentative D call: TRBD1 (6 bases). This CDR3 is built from 13 residues. Germline CDR1 SGHAT, CDR2 FQNNGV. V gave up 5 bases and J gave up 6 bases, with 14 bases separating them. The CDR3 DNA reads TGTGCCAGCAGCGCCACCACAGGGTCCGAGCAGTACTTC. It translates to CASSATTGSEQYF. Supplemented by reference TRBV11-2 and TRBJ2-7, the full variable domain reads EAGVAQSPRYKIIEKRQSVAFWCNPISGHATLYWYQQILGQGPKLLIQFQNNGVVDDSQLPKDRFSAERLKGVDSTLKIQPAKLEDSAVYLCASSATTGSEQYFGPGTRLTVT.

This clone was detected a few times. Other DNA sequences in this specimen translate into the identical CDR3. This chain uses TRBV7-9 with TRBJ2-5; D possibly corresponds to TRBD1 (6 bases). Germline CDR1 is SEHNR and CDR2 is FQNEAQ (reference sequence). This CDR3 region has 14 residues. The V and J ends lost 5 bases and 0 bases respectively, with 10 bases between them. CDR3 DNA: TGTGCCAGCAGCCTACGGACAGACCAAGAGACCCAGTACTTC. It codes for CASSLRTDQETQYF.